These 17 T cell receptor beta chains originate from one sample sequenced in a study of blood T cell repertoires in COVID-19. The repertoire was sequenced with immunoSEQ multiplex PCR; TCRdb's copy has only in-frame clones and lacks some. The data show 190,000 or so clones, roughly 84% seen once. The sequencing input was PBMCs or T cells enriched from blood (not recorded which). These receptor sequences come from a man aged 40-49 years who had recovered from COVID-19.

The chain employs TRBV9 and TRBJ1-3, with a weak D call TRBD1 (5 bases). V lost 0 bases to trimming and J lost 0 bases, with 7 bases between them. Germline-derived CDR1 and CDR2 are SGDLS and YYNGEE. This CDR3 has 15 residues. The CDR3 region is CASSVGQSSGNTIYF. CDR3 sequence (DNA): TGTGCCAGCAGCGTAGGACAGTCCTCTGGAAACACCATATATTTT.

V usage is TRBV5-1 and J usage is TRBJ1-2; TRBD1 is a possible D gene (5 bases). The CDR3 runs 12 residues. The V end lost 1 base, the J end lost 7 bases, and 8 bases lay between the germline ends. The germline CDR1 and CDR2 sequences are SGHRS and YFSETQ. CDR3 bases: TGCGCCAGCAGCTTGTGGGGCTTTGGCTACACCTTC. Protein sequence: CASSLWGFGYTF.

The CDR3 loop reads CASSLGQYQETQYF. The CDR3 bases are TGTGCCAGCAGTTTAGGGCAGTACCAAGAGACCCAGTACTTC. This chain joins TRBV28 and TRBJ2-5; D unresolved. This CDR3 is 14 amino acids long. Per germline, CDR1 MDHEN and CDR2 SYDVKM. Trimming removed 2 bases at V and 0 bases at J, with 7 bases between.

The V and J genes are TRBV2 and TRBJ2-3; 7 nucleotides align to TRBD1. With V trimmed by 7 bases and J by 2 bases, 6 bases remained unmatched. The CDR3 length is 14 residues. The germline gives CDR1 SNHLY, CDR2 FYNNEI. In DNA form, the CDR3 reads TGTGCCAGCACTATGGACAGGTCCACAGATACGCAGTATTTT. Translated, it gives CASTMDRSTDTQYF. The full variable domain, rest sourced from reference TRBV2 and TRBJ2-3, is EPEVTQTPSHQVTQMGQEVILRCVPISNHLYFYWYRQILGQKVEFLVSFYNNEISEKSEIFDDQFSVERPDGSNFTLKIRSTKLEDSAMYFCASTMDRSTDTQYFGPGTRLTVL.

The CDR3 spells CASSQVAGANTEAFF. The CDR3 DNA reads as TGTGCCAGCAGCCAAGTCGCAGGGGCGAACACTGAAGCTTTCTTT. This chain connects TRBV14 to TRBJ1-1, with a weak D call TRBD1 (6 bases). The CDR3 consists of 15 residues. V was shortened by 1 base and J by 1 base, with 10 bases between the two germline ends. Germline CDR1 and CDR2: SGHDN and FVKESK.

The gene calls are TRBV27 and TRBJ2-1, with TRBD2 identical over 11 bases. There are 17 residues in the CDR3. The ends lost 0 bases at V and 4 bases at J; junction bases unmatched: 5. Germline CDR1 reads MNHEY; CDR2 reads SMNVEV (reference sequence). The CDR3 protein is CASSLSAGTSGYNEQFF. The CDR3 bases are TGTGCCAGCAGTTTATCGGCCGGGACTAGCGGTTACAATGAGCAGTTCTTC.

This chain's CDR3 is CASTPGQGVTEAFF. DNA for the CDR3: TGTGCCAGCACCCCGGGACAGGGTGTCACTGAAGCTTTCTTT. The rearrangement uses TRBV28 and TRBJ1-1, with 9 bases matching TRBD1. J gave up 4 bases and V 7 bases, and 7 bases lay outside the gene matches. Germline-derived CDR1 and CDR2 are MDHEN and SYDVKM. This CDR3 region has 14 residues.

This CDR3 is CASSPARGQGALVGAFF. Here the CDR3 DNA reads TGTGCCAGCAGCCCTGCCCGGGGACAGGGGGCTTTAGTAGGAGCTTTCTTT. This rearrangement joins TRBV7-2 to TRBJ1-1; TRBD1 aligns across 12 bases. The V gene end was trimmed by 5 bases and the J gene end by 10 bases; junction bases not matched to a gene: 17. From germline, CDR1 is SGHTA and CDR2 FQGNSA. CDR3 length equals 17 residues.

The V gene is TRBV6-5, the J gene TRBJ1-6, with no clear D. The CDR3 consists of 13 residues. Germline-derived CDR1 and CDR2 are MNHEY and SVGAGI. Trimming shortened V by 6 bases and J by 7 bases, and 10 bases separated the two germline ends. For the CDR3, the DNA is TGTGCCAGCAGGGAGGGCGGGAATTCACCCCTCCACTTT. Encoded protein: CASREGGNSPLHF.

The rearrangement uses TRBV28 and TRBJ2-3; 10 bases map to TRBD2. The CDR3 runs to 14 residues. J was trimmed by 4 bases and V by 10 bases; bases with no gene match: 8. Germline V gives CDR1 MDHEN, CDR2 SYDVKM. In DNA form, the CDR3 reads TGTGCCACAGAGCGGGGGGGCACCCCAGATACGCAGTATTTT. Protein sequence: CATERGGTPDTQYF.

The genes are TRBV24-1 and TRBJ2-5, with D perhaps matching TRBD2 (7 bases). The CDR3 has 15 amino acids. V shed 9 bases and J shed 4 bases, with 20 bases lying between them. In germline, CDR1 is KGHDR, CDR2 SFDVKD. The DNA for the CDR3 is TGTGCCACCTCCATGGTTCGGGGGGCGGCAGAGACCCAGTACTTC. It yields the protein CATSMVRGAAETQYF.

This clone was seen once. V usage is TRBV10-2 and J usage is TRBJ2-3; 9 nucleotides agree with TRBD2. Trimming cost V 5 bases and J 2 bases; bases outside gene matches: 11. The germline gives CDR1 WSHSY, CDR2 SAAADI. This CDR3 has 17 amino acids. The CDR3 region has the DNA TGCGCCAGCAGTACACCGTTACTAGCGGGCTACACAGATACGCAGTATTTT. This codes for CASSTPLLAGYTDTQYF.

This clone showed up many times. The rearrangement joins TRBV6-2 or TRBV6-3 to TRBJ2-2, with 7 bases fitting TRBD2. This CDR3 has 15 residues. V lost 6 bases to trimming and J lost 5 bases; unmatched junction nucleotides: 9. CDR1 is MNHEY, CDR2 SVGEGT, per germline. The CDR3 coding sequence is TGTGCCAGCAGCCTAAGCGGGGTCCGGACCGGGGAGCTGTTTTTT. Translated, it gives CASSLSGVRTGELFF.

The chain combines TRBV30 with TRBJ1-2; 8 bases line up with TRBD1. The germline CDR1 and CDR2 sequences are GTSNPN and SVGIG (reference sequence). J lost 4 bases, V lost 1 base, and 8 bases had no gene match. This CDR3 has 15 amino acids. The CDR3 nucleotides read TGTGCCTGGAGTGGTTACAGGGGGAAATCCTATGGCTACACCTTC. Translation gives CAWSGYRGKSYGYTF. Full variable domain (outside the CDR3, taken from reference TRBV30 and TRBJ1-2): SQTIHQWPATLVQPVGSPLSLECTVEGTSNPNLYWYRQAAGRGLQLLFYSVGIGQISSEVPQNLSASRPQDRQFILSSKKLLLSDSGFYLCAWSGYRGKSYGYTFGSGTRLTVV.

The chain combines TRBV30 with TRBJ1-2; perhaps TRBD1 as D (5 bases). CDR1 GTSNPN and CDR2 SVGIG come from the germline V gene (reference sequence). The V gene lost 2 bases and the J gene lost 5 bases, with 18 bases spanning the gap. The CDR3 extends over 15 amino acids. CDR3 region: CAWSISTTGPYGYTF. Written as DNA, the CDR3 is TGTGCCTGGAGTATAAGTACAACAGGCCCTTATGGCTACACCTTC.

This chain joins TRBV15 and TRBJ2-2, with a tentative D call TRBD2 (6 bases). The CDR3 loop spans 16 amino acids. V was trimmed by 2 bases and J by 5 bases, leaving 15 bases between them. CDR1 and CDR2 (germline): LNHNV, YYDKDF (reference sequence). CDR3 bases: TGTGCCACCAGCAGACTAAGGGACTTGCTAACCGGGGAGCTGTTTTTT. Its translation is CATSRLRDLLTGELFF.

This clone was detected only a few times. This chain connects TRBV5-4 to TRBJ2-5; D may be TRBD1 (5 bases). V shed 4 bases and J shed 4 bases, with 14 bases lying between them. Germline V gene sequence: CDR1 SGHNT, CDR2 YYREEE (reference sequence). The CDR3 length is 14 residues. This CDR3 is CASSGVGVGETQYF. The CDR3 DNA follows: TGTGCCAGCAGCGGAGTAGGGGTTGGAGAGACCCAGTACTTC. The complete variable domain, with remaining parts taken from reference TRBV5-4 and TRBJ2-5, reads ETGVTQSPTHLIKTRGQQVTLRCSSQSGHNTVSWYQQALGQGPQFIFQYYREEENGRGNFPPRFSGLQFPNYSSELNVNALELDDSALYLCASSGVGVGETQYFGPGTRLLVL.